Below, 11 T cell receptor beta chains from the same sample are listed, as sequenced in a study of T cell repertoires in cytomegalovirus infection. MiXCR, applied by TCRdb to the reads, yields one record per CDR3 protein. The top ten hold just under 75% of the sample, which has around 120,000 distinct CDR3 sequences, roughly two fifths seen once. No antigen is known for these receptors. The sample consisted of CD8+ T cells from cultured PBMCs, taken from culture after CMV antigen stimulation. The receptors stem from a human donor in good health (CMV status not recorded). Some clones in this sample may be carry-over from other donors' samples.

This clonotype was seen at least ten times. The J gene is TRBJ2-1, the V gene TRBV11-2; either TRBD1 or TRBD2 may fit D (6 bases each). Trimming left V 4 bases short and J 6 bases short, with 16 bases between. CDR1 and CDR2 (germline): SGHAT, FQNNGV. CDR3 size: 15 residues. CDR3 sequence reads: CASSSGQGRFNEQFF. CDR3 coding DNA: TGTGCCAGCAGCTCGGGCCAGGGGAGGTTCAATGAGCAGTTCTTC.

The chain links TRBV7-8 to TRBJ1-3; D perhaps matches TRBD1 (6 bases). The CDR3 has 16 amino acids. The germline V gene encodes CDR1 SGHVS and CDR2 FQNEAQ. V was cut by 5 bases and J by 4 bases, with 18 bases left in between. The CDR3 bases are TGTGCCAGCAGCGCGTTCGCAGGGGCGGCAGGAAACACCATATATTTT. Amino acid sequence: CASSAFAGAAGNTIYF.

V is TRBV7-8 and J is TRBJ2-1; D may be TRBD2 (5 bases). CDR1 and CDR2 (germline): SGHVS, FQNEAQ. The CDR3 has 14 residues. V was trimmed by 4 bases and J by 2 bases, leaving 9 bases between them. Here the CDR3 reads CASSSLLAYNEQFF. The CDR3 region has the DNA TGTGCCAGCAGCTCCTTACTAGCCTACAATGAGCAGTTCTTC.

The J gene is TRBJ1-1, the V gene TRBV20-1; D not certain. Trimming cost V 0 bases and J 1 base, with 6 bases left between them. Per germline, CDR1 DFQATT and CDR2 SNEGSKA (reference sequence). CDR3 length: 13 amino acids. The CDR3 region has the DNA TGCAGTGCTAGAGATTGGGGGAACACTGAAGCTTTCTTT. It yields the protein CSARDWGNTEAFF.

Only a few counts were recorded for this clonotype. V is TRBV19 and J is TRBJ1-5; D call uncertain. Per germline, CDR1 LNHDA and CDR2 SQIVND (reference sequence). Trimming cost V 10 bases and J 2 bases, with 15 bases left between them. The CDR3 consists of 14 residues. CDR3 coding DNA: TGTGCCACCGGAGTAGACGGACGCAATCAGCCCCAGCATTTT. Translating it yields CATGVDGRNQPQHF.

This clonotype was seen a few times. The CDR3 nucleotides read TGCAGTGCTAGAGATTGGGCAGGGGGCTTGAATTCACCCCTCCACTTT. Residues: CSARDWAGGLNSPLHF. The chain recombines TRBV20-1 with TRBJ1-6; TRBD1 matches at 8 bases. In germline, CDR1 is DFQATT, CDR2 SNEGSKA (reference sequence). V lost 0 bases, J lost 7 bases, and 8 bases stayed unmatched. This CDR3 region has 16 residues.

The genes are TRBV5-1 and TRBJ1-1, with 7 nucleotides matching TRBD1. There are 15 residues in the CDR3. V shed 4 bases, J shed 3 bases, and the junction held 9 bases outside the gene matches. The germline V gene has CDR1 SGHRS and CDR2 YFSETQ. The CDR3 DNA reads TGCGCCAGCAGCCCCCAGGGGGGCGGGTACACTGAAGCTTTCTTT. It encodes CASSPQGGGYTEAFF.

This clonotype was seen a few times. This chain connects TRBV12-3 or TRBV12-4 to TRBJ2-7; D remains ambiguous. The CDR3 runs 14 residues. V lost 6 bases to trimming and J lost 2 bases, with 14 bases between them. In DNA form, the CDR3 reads TGTGCCAGCAGCCGGACGGATGGAGCCTACGAGCAGTACTTC. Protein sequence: CASSRTDGAYEQYF.

The CDR3 reads CSARTSGVTDTQYF. CDR3 DNA sequence: TGCAGTGCTAGGACTAGCGGGGTCACAGATACGCAGTATTTT. The chain uses TRBV20-1 and TRBJ2-3; 11 nucleotides agree with TRBD2. V lost 3 bases and J lost 2; bases outside the gene matches: 1. Germline loops: CDR1 DFQATT, CDR2 SNEGSKA (reference sequence). The CDR3 contains 14 residues.

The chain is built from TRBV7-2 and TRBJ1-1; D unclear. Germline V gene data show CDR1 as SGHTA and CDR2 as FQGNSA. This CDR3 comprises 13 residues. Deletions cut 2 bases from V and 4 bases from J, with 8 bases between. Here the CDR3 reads CASSLSLGTEAFF. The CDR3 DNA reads TGTGCCAGCAGCTTATCTCTGGGCACTGAAGCTTTCTTT.

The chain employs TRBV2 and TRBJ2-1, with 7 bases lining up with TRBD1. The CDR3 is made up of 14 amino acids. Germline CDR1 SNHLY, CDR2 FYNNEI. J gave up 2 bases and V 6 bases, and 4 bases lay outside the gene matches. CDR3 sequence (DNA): TGTGCCAGCAGAGGGACAGAGACCTACAATGAGCAGTTCTTC. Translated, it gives CASRGTETYNEQFF.